This T cell receptor (beta chain) was recorded in a study of cytomegalovirus exposure and HLA in healthy donors. Overall study results and limits: The study found most TCR sequences rare, yet found some public TCRs in many donors. Testing in vitro showed a few CMV-associated chains specific for CMV antigens.

This clone was recorded only once. Its antigen remains unidentified. The V gene lost 1 base and the J gene lost 0 bases, with 6 bases spanning the gap. Per the germline V gene, CDR1 is LGHNA and CDR2 is YNFKEQ. The CDR3 covers 15 residues. TCRdb's table, derived via immunoSEQ multiplex PCR, lists solely in-frame clones and lacks some. The table shows 99,000 or so clones, with about 88% occurring only once. The chain uses TRBV4-2 and TRBJ2-2, with D unclear. The TCR originated in a woman between 18 and 29 years old in good health and CMV-seropositive. The sequencing sample was made of PBMCs. CDR3 bases: TGTGCCAGCAGCCAAGGAGGTGCGAACACCGGGGAGCTGTTTTTT. This sequence encodes CASSQGGANTGELFF.